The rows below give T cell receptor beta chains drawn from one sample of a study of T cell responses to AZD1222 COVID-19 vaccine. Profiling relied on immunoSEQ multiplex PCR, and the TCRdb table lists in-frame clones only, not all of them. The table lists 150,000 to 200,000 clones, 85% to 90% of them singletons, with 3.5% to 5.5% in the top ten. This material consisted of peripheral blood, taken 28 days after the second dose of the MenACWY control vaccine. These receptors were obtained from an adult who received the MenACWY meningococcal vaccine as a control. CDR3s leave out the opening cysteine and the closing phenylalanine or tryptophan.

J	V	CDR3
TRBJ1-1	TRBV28	ASSFGFGGTEAF
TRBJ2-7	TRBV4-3	ASSQDLTAGEQY
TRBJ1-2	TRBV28	ASSPVSLLGGYT
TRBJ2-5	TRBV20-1	SADKSGAQY
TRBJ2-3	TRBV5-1	ASSLDLSPDTQY
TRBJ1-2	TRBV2	ASLRQSYGYT
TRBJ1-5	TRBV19	ASSDQDQPQH
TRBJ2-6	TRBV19	ASNPDGYGANVLT
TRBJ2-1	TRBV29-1	SGTGQFYNEQF
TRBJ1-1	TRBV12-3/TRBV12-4	ASSGLGAEAF
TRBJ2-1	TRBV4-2	ASSHTGLPLYNEQF
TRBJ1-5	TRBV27	ASSLGRSQPQH
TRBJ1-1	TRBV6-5	ATKGTENTEAF
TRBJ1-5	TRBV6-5	ASSLNRVGNQPQH
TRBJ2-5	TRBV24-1	ATSGDPGETQY
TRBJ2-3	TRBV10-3	AISEAGLTTDTQY
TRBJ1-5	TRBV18	ASSGQGGQPQH
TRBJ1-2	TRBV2	ASSSGQIGYGYT
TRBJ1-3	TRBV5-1	ASSLADSLRDTIY
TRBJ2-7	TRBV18	ASSPAGGYEQY
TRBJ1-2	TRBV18	ASSGAGQNYGYT
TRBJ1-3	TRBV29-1	SVVKGYPGNTIY
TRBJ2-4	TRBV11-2	ASSPLPAGNIQY
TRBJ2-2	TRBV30	AWSTLSPGRGELF
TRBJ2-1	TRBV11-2	ASSLGLAAYNEQF
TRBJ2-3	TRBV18	ASSPQDPSTDTQY
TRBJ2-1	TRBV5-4	ASSPGTSHYNEQF
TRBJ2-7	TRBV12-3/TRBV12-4	ASSSGETYEQY
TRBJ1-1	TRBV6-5	ASRTGGTEAF
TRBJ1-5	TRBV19	ASTGDRESQPQH
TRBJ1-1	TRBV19	ASSITPGGTEAF
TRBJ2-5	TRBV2	ASSGDRQETQY
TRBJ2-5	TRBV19	ASSVDKDTTQY
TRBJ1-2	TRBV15	ATSRVPRVEGLDYGYT
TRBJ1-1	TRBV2	ASSSQSQKNTEAF
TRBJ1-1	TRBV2	ASSVDRGVSEAF
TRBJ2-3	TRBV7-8	ASRRTTATDTQY
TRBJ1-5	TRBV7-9	ASSLADQPQH
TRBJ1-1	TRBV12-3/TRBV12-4	ASSFQGDTEAF
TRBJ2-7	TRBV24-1	ATSDTGPRHEQY
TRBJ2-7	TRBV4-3	ASSLSWVSYEQY
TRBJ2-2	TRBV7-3	ASKKTGPSGELF
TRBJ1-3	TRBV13	ASSLEGGGNTIY
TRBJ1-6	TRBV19	ASSMAGGSPLH
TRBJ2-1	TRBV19	ASSTVGLPSYNEQF
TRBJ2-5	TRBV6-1	ASSERVGETQY
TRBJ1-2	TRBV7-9	ASRPGHRESYGYT
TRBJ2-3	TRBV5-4	ASSPGTRTADTQY
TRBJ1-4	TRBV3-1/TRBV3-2	ASSQVTGGGEKLF
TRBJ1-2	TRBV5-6	ASSSGGYGYT
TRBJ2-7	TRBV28	ASSSGLTYEQY
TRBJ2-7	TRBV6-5	ASSLEGPGEQY
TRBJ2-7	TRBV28	ASSPARGMNEQY
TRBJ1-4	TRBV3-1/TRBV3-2	ASSPPRTTNEKLF
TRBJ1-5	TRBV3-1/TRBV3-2	ASSLRTGDQPQH